This entry features one TCR beta chain sequence. Its antigen is undetermined. This entry is derived from a study of T cells in Graves' hyperthyroidism and ophthalmopathy. The cohort's ophthalmopathy patients, a group with duration under 3 months, had a Clinical Activity Score of at least 3 and a NOSPECS grade of at least 4. Orbital computed tomography and thyroid ultrasound, together with serum TRAb and thyroxine and clinical symptoms, were used for diagnoses. PBMCs were obtained from 9.5 to 10 ml fresh peripheral blood. The investigators amplified TCR beta CDR3 regions from RNA transcripts. With the HTBI primer set, the TCR CDR3 went through a first round of RT-PCR. TCRdb re-analysed the multiplex PCR reads in MiXCR, keeping a single row per CDR3 protein. Of some 570,000 distinct CDR3 sequences detected, 17% appear once; the ten largest clones hold around 17%. Notes on the study in general: A model built on 13 V-J features separated ophthalmopathy from stable hyperthyroidism.

This CDR3 is built from 13 residues. Germline-derived CDR1 and CDR2 are MDHEN and SYDVKM. Trimming shortened V by 6 bases and J by 0 bases, and 8 bases separated the two germline ends. This TCR was sampled from a woman aged 18-35 years with Graves' ophthalmopathy. Sample: blood. The chain combines TRBV28 with TRBJ2-5; maybe TRBD2 (5 bases). DNA for the CDR3: TGTGCCAGCAGCACCGGGGACCAAGAGACCCAGTACTTC. Protein sequence: CASSTGDQETQYF.